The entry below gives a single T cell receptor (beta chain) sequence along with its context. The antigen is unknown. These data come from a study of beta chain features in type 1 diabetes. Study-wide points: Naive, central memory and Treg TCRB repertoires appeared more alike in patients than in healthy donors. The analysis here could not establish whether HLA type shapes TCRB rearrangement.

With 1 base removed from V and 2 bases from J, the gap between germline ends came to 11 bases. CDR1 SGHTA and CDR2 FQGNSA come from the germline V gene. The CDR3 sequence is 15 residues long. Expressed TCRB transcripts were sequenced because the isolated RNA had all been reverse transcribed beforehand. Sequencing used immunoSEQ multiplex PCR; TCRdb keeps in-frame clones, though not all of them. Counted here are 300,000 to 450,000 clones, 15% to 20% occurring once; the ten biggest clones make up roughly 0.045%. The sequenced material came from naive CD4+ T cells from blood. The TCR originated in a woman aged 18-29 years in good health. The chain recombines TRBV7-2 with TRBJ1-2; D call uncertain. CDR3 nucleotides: TGTGCCAGCAGCTTAGGGGCCGGGGAAAACTATGGCTACACCTTC. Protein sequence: CASSLGAGENYGYTF.